One and the same sample provided the 21 T cell receptor beta chains below, sequenced in a study of follicular helper T cells after annual influenza vaccination. TCRdb's copy holds only in-frame clones and misses some; the assay was immunoSEQ multiplex PCR. The sample comprises 27,000 or so clones, 80% to 90% of which are singletons, and 0.95% to 1.5% rests with the top ten. Time point given: 2014-2015 season, pre-vaccination. The input for sequencing was CXCR5+ CD38- circulating T follicular helper cells from blood, taken on the day of influenza vaccination. The sample's subset: circulating Tfh, non-naive CD4+CXCR5+PD-1+ (ICOS+CD38+ or ICOS-CD38-). Receptors originate from an adult who received the influenza vaccine.

The rearrangement uses TRBV6-6 and TRBJ1-1; D may be TRBD1 (5 bases). Per the germline V gene, CDR1 is MNHNY and CDR2 is SVGAGI (reference sequence). Trimming pared 10 bases from V and 3 bases from J, leaving 9 bases between. The CDR3 is 11 residues long. The CDR3 DNA reads as TGTGCCACAAGGGGCGACACTGAAGCTTTCTTT. It encodes CATRGDTEAFF.

This clone was counted between two and nine times. The rearrangement joins TRBV11-3 to TRBJ2-2; D remains unclear. The CDR3 has 14 residues. Between the trimmed V and J ends, which lost 2 bases and 2 bases, there was a span of 6 bases. Germline V gene sequence: CDR1 SGHNT, CDR2 YENEEA. This chain's CDR3 is CASSLTTNTGELFF. CDR3 sequence (DNA): TGTGCCAGCAGCTTAACTACAAACACCGGGGAGCTGTTTTTT.

The chain recombines TRBV6-5 with TRBJ1-1, with 9 bases lining up with TRBD1. The V gene end was trimmed by 2 bases and the J gene end by 5 bases; junction bases not matched to a gene: 6. The germline CDR1 and CDR2 sequences are MNHEY and SVGAGI. This CDR3 contains 15 residues. CDR3 loop: CASSYRGQGGTEAFF. In nucleotides, the CDR3 is TGTGCCAGCAGTTACAGGGGACAGGGAGGGACTGAAGCTTTCTTT.

The rearrangement joins TRBV10-3 to TRBJ2-5; D remains ambiguous. The V gene lost 0 bases and the J gene lost 4 bases, with 9 bases spanning the gap. Germline-derived CDR1 and CDR2 are ENHRY and SYGVKD. This CDR3 is built from 14 residues. The CDR3 here is CAISESAGRETQYF. CDR3 sequence (DNA): TGTGCCATCAGTGAGTCTGCAGGCCGAGAGACCCAGTACTTC.

This clone was counted a few times. The chain combines TRBV5-4 with TRBJ2-5, with D maybe TRBD2 (5 bases). The V gene lost 2 bases and the J gene lost 7 bases, with 15 bases spanning the gap. This CDR3 spans 14 amino acids. CDR1 is SGHNT and CDR2 is YYREEE in the germline V gene (reference sequence). The CDR3, as DNA: TGTGCCAGCAGCTTCGGACTGACGGATGGGACCCAGTACTTC. It yields the protein CASSFGLTDGTQYF.

This clone was counted once. The V and J genes are TRBV7-3 and TRBJ2-2, with a tentative D call TRBD2 (6 bases). Looked up from germline, CDR1 is SGHTA and CDR2 is FQGTGA. V lost 4 bases to trimming and J lost 5 bases, with 17 bases between them. CDR3 length: 16 amino acids. This CDR3 is CASSSAAGRMTGELFF. Here the CDR3 DNA reads TGTGCCAGCAGCTCAGCGGCAGGGAGGATGACCGGGGAGCTGTTTTTT.

The J gene is TRBJ2-5, the V gene TRBV10-2; 8 positions agree with TRBD2. Germline V gene lookup returns CDR1 WSHSY and CDR2 SAAADI. The CDR3 runs to 12 residues. V was pared by 6 bases and J by 4 bases, with 1 base of the junction left unmatched. The CDR3 bases are TGCGCCAGCAGACGGGAGGGAGAGACCCAGTACTTC. This codes for CASRREGETQYF.

The chain links TRBV27 to TRBJ1-1; 8 nucleotides align to TRBD1. The junction had 16 bases not matched to a gene; V was cut back by 6 bases and J by 4 bases. CDR1 is MNHEY and CDR2 is SMNVEV in the germline V gene (reference sequence). The CDR3 runs to 17 residues. Here the CDR3 DNA reads TGTGCCAGCAGCCGTGATTTCCGGACAGGGAGAAGCACTGAAGCTTTCTTT. Translation: CASSRDFRTGRSTEAFF.

The sample holds one count of this clone. The chain couples TRBV19 to TRBJ2-3, with TRBD1 matching 9 bases. This CDR3 region has 17 residues. Per the germline V gene, CDR1 is LNHDA and CDR2 is SQIVND (reference sequence). The J segment lost 3 bases and the V segment lost 5 bases, leaving 12 bases of the junction unmatched. CDR3 sequence (DNA): TGTGCCAGTAGTCCTAGCCCCGGGACAGGGAGTACAGATACGCAGTATTTT. Translating it yields CASSPSPGTGSTDTQYF.

This rearrangement joins TRBV19 to TRBJ2-7; 12 bases map to TRBD2. CDR1 and CDR2 (germline): LNHDA, SQIVND (reference sequence). The CDR3 is 15 amino acids. With V trimmed by 4 bases and J by 2 bases, 3 bases remained unmatched. The CDR3 loop is CASSTGLAGPYEQYF. As DNA, the CDR3 is TGTGCCAGTAGTACTGGACTAGCGGGACCCTACGAGCAGTACTTC.

The chain combines TRBV10-3 with TRBJ2-7, with 7 bases that match TRBD2. The CDR3 has 14 residues. V shed 10 bases and J 7 bases; nucleotides not matched to a gene: 16. CDR1 and CDR2 from the germline V gene are ENHRY and SYGVKD. The chain's CDR3 is CASLPGGRVWEQYF. The CDR3 nucleotides are TGTGCCAGCTTGCCTGGCGGGAGAGTGTGGGAGCAGTACTTC.

The J gene is TRBJ2-5, the V gene TRBV30; possible D gene TRBD2, 6 bases. Per germline, CDR1 GTSNPN and CDR2 SVGIG (reference sequence). V shed 0 bases and J shed 1 base, with 12 bases lying between them. This CDR3 is 15 amino acids long. CDR3 residues: CAWSVRSGLQETQYF. DNA of the CDR3: TGTGCCTGGAGTGTGCGTTCGGGACTCCAAGAGACCCAGTACTTC.

This chain connects TRBV18 to TRBJ2-1, with D perhaps TRBD2 (8 bases). This CDR3 contains 17 residues. V shed 6 bases and J shed 6 bases, with 24 bases lying between them. Looked up from germline, CDR1 is KGHSH and CDR2 is LQKENI. CDR3 loop: CASSAGTVLAGGNEQFF. For the CDR3, the DNA is TGTGCCAGCTCGGCCGGGACAGTTCTAGCGGGTGGCAATGAGCAGTTCTTC.

The chain combines TRBV30 with TRBJ1-6; D might be TRBD1 (6 bases). The CDR3 runs to 16 residues. Trimming cost V 4 bases and J 8 bases, with 21 bases left between them. Germline V lookup: CDR1 GTSNPN, CDR2 SVGIG (reference sequence). The CDR3 bases are TGTGCCTGGAACGGAGACAGGAGCGAGGCCCATTCACCCCTCCACTTT. Its protein product is CAWNGDRSEAHSPLHF.

The CDR3, as DNA: TGTGCCTGGAACCCTGTGGTAGCGGTTGGGGCGGATACGCAGTATTTT. It translates to CAWNPVVAVGADTQYF. The V call is TRBV30, the J call TRBJ2-3; tentative D call: TRBD2 (6 bases). V was clipped by 4 bases and J by 6 bases, with 23 bases between them. Germline assignment: CDR1 GTSNPN and CDR2 SVGIG (reference sequence). The CDR3 is made up of 16 amino acids.

In this sample, this clone turned up once. The chain links TRBV5-5 to TRBJ1-5; TRBD1 might be the D (6 bases). In germline, CDR1 is SGHKS, CDR2 YYEKEE (reference sequence). V was shortened by 4 bases and J by 6 bases, with 11 bases between the two germline ends. This CDR3 comprises 13 residues. CDR3: CASSNRGGQPQHF. CDR3 sequence (DNA): TGTGCCAGCAGCAACCGAGGGGGTCAGCCCCAGCATTTT.

The chain has TRBV6-1 and TRBJ2-3, with D tentatively TRBD2 (6 bases). The CDR3 spans 14 residues. Deletions cut 2 bases from V and 9 bases from J, with 15 bases between. CDR1 is MNHNS and CDR2 is SASEGT in the germline V gene. The CDR3 DNA reads as TGTGCCAGCAGTGAACGGGAGCTTCGTTCGACGCAGTATTTT. Its protein is CASSERELRSTQYF.

The gene calls are TRBV27 and TRBJ2-1, with a possible D match to TRBD2 (7 bases). Germline lookup yields CDR1 MNHEY and CDR2 SMNVEV (reference sequence). V lost 8 bases and J 4 bases, leaving 18 bases between the germline ends. CDR3 length: 15 amino acids. The CDR3 loop is CASSLGGGLYNEQFF. CDR3 nucleotides: TGTGCCAGCTCTCTAGGGGGGGGGCTGTACAATGAGCAGTTCTTC.

This sequence joins TRBV30 and TRBJ1-2, with 7 bases identical to TRBD1. This CDR3 has 12 amino acids. Looked up from germline, CDR1 is GTSNPN and CDR2 is SVGIG (reference sequence). The ends lost 0 bases at V and 8 bases at J; junction bases unmatched: 3. The DNA for the CDR3 is TGTGCCTGGAGTGTGAGACAGGGAGGCTACACCTTC. The encoded protein is CAWSVRQGGYTF.

The J gene is TRBJ1-1, the V gene TRBV19; D not certain. The CDR3 runs to 14 residues. Trimming stripped 5 bases from V and 1 base from J, with 11 bases between. Germline CDR1 is LNHDA and CDR2 is SQIVND (reference sequence). The chain's CDR3 is CASSASFQNTEAFF. The CDR3 DNA reads as TGTGCCAGTAGTGCGTCCTTTCAGAACACTGAAGCTTTCTTT.

J is TRBJ2-1 and V is TRBV29-1; D may be TRBD2 (7 bases). V lost 2 bases and J 4 bases, leaving 18 bases between the germline ends. The CDR3 extends over 16 amino acids. In germline, CDR1 is SQVTM, CDR2 ANQGSEA. In DNA form, the CDR3 reads TGCAGCGTTGAACGAGAGGGGGGGAATTATTACAATGAGCAGTTCTTC. This translates into CSVEREGGNYYNEQFF.